This entry is about one T cell receptor (beta chain). The germline CDR1 and CDR2 sequences are GTSNPN and SVGIG (reference sequence). V lost 3 bases to trimming and J lost 6 bases; unmatched junction nucleotides: 7. The CDR3 spans 14 residues. The data stem from a study of blood T cell repertoires in COVID-19. The repertoire was sequenced with immunoSEQ multiplex PCR; TCRdb's copy has only in-frame clones and lacks some. The table records 95,000 to 150,000 clones, 87% of them present only once. Material: peripheral blood. This sequence was found in a woman aged 70-85 years with acute or convalescent COVID-19. The rearrangement joins TRBV30 to TRBJ2-3; 9 nucleotides agree with TRBD2. CDR3 sequence (DNA): TGTGCCTGGAGGACGGGACTAGCCTGGGATACGCAGTATTTT. The encoded protein is CAWRTGLAWDTQYF.